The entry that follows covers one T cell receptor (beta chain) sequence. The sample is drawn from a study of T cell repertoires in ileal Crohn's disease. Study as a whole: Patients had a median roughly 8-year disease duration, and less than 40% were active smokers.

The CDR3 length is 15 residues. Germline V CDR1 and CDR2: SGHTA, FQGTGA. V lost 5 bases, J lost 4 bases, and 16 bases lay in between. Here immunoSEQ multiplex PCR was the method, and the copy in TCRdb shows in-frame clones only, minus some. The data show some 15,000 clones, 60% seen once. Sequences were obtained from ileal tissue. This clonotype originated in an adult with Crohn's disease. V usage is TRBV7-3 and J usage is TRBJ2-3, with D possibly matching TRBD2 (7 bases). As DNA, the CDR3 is TGTGCCAGCAGCCTACGGGGGGCTTGGGCAGATACGCAGTATTTT. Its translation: CASSLRGAWADTQYF.